This T cell receptor beta chain was captured by sequencing in a study of T cell changes during pregnancy in multiple sclerosis. Germline loops: CDR1 KGHSH, CDR2 LQKENI. J lost 10 bases, V lost 6 bases, and 16 bases had no gene match. This CDR3 comprises 16 residues. TCRdb's table, derived via immunoSEQ multiplex PCR, lists solely in-frame clones and lacks some. The sample carries over 45,000 clones, around 93% recorded once. The rearrangement uses TRBV18 and TRBJ2-1; 9 bases are shared with TRBD2. This sequence originates from a female donor with multiple sclerosis, enrolled in a pregnancy study. Specimen: CD4+ T cells from peripheral blood mononuclear cells, collected after pregnancy. The CDR3 sequence: CASSAEVAGGPEEQFF. CDR3 bases: TGTGCCAGCTCCGCAGAGGTGGCGGGAGGGCCGGAGGAGCAGTTCTTC.